What follows describes a single T cell receptor beta chain. Its antigen specificity is not known. Base qualities are missing; no much larger clone stands one base away. This sample is part of a study of T-cell reconstitution after alpha-beta-depleted transplantation in children (dated by TCRdb to about 2016). A note on the overall study: Using TCR repertoire profiling, the study quantitatively followed how T-cell immune reconstitution unfolded in children after TCRalphabeta/CD19-depleted allogeneic hematopoietic cell transplantation.

Library preparation was by PCR. The instrument given in TCRdb is Illumina HiSeq 2500. Molecular barcoding was employed in the preparation of TCR libraries, with unique molecular identifiers being used to normalize TCRbeta repertoire quantification. The public reads were quality trimmed at Q25 with fastp and then assembled into clones with MiXCR by TCRdb, keeping productive beta chains. Each record represents a unique CDR3 protein, reported with the most common genes and DNA among its rows. The sample contains around 960,000 distinct CDR3 sequences, about 26% of them found a single time. In total, the top ten clones hold over 25% of the sample. Per the germline V gene (reference sequence), DFQATT is the CDR1 and SNEGSKA is the CDR2. V gives up 2 bases and J gives up 2 bases, and the segment between their germline ends measures 16 bases. Counted from cysteine to phenylalanine, this CDR3 has 16 amino acids. The only DNA kept is the CDR3, 48 bases in frame from the first base.

General conclusions and limits of the study: Over subsequent months, a decline in hyperexpanded clone frequencies was noted, and after one year, T-cell counts and TCRbeta diversity were mostly ascribed to newly produced T cells. Apparently early alphabetaT-cell count recovery about two months after transplant reportedly relied on only several hundred rapidly expanded clones derived from non-depleted graft cells. In some patients, the high TCRbeta diversity seen at day 60 was put down to recipient T cells and intrathymic progenitors that had survived conditioning.

What this sample's treatment or condition label stands for: allogeneic hematopoietic cell transplantation with graft depleted of TCRalphabeta T cells and CD19 B cells. The transplant recipients were children given TCRalphabeta/CD19-depleted allogeneic hematopoietic cell grafts. The input for sequencing was PBMCs, mostly from graft donor cells, taken 360 days after TCRalphabeta/CD19-depleted stem cell transplant. The rearrangement joined TRBV20-1 to TRBJ2-1; the D segment could be TRBD2, given 6 matching bases. This TCR came from a boy less than two years old who had a stem cell transplant for SCID, so the T cells may come from the graft donor. Here is the DNA: TGCAGTGCTAGACCCCCCTGGCGGGGAACCTACAATGAGCAGTTCTTC. This is translated as CSARPPWRGTYNEQFF.